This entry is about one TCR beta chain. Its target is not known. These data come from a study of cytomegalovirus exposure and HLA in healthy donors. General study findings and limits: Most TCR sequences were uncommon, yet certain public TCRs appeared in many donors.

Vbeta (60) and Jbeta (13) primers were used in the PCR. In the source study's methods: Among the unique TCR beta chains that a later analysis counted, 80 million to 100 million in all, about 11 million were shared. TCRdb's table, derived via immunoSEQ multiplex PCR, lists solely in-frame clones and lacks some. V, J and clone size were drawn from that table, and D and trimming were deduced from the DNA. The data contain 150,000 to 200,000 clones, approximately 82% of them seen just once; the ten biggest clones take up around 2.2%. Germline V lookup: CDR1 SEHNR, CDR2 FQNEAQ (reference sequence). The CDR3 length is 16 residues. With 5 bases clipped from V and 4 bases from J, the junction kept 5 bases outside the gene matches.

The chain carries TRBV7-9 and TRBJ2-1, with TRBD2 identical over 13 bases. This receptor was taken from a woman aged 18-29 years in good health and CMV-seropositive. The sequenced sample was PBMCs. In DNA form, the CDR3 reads TGTGCCAGCAGCAAAGGGACTAGCGGGGTGTACAATGAGCAGTTCTTC. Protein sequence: CASSKGTSGVYNEQFF. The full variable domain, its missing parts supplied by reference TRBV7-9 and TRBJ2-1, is DTGVSQNPRHKITKRGQNVTFRCDPISEHNRLYWYRQTLGQGPEFLTYFQNEAQLEKSRLLSDRFSAERPKGSFSTLEIQRTEQGDSAMYLCASSKGTSGVYNEQFFGPGTRLTVL.